This T cell receptor beta chain came from a study of T cells in women clearing cervical HPV infection. Study context: Blood came at first lesion visit for cases, post-clearance for controls. HLA type stays a possible confounder, typing being limited.

Per the germline V gene, CDR1 is LNHDA and CDR2 is SQIVND (reference sequence). The CDR3 is made up of 15 amino acids. Comments on this clone: The CDR3 is cut off 3 residues early in the read; its end comes from the germline J gene.

The data were produced by immunoSEQ multiplex PCR, yet TCRdb's version contains in-frame clones alone and is incomplete. The sample totals tens of thousands of clones. Each participant carried one incident cervical HPV16 infection only. The receptor was isolated from a woman between 18 and 69 years old with a cervical HPV16 infection that either progressed to CIN3+ or cleared (not recorded which). V is TRBV19 and J is TRBJ2-2; maybe TRBD2 (6 bases). The specimen sequenced was blood buffy coat. The DNA read from the CDR3 is TGTGCCAGTAGTATTTTCGGGGGTGGGGCCAACGTG. It translates to CASSIFGGGANV. The whole CDR3 is CASSIFGGGANVLFF.